The clone carrying this T cell receptor (beta chain) appeared a few times. Its antigen is unknown. The study ran its PCR with 60 Vbeta and 13 Jbeta primers. TCRdb keeps only in-frame clones here, not all; method: immunoSEQ multiplex PCR. The data hold 75,000 to 100,000 clones, with about four fifths observed a single time. Trimming stripped 1 base from V and 5 bases from J, with 8 bases between. The CDR3 sequence is 14 residues long. CDR1 is MGHDK and CDR2 is SYGVNS in the germline V gene. The source of the sample is a study of cytomegalovirus exposure and HLA in healthy donors. At the level of the study: The study's early data release held 75 million to 95 million unique TCRs from HLA-typed donors.

Broader study findings: It has been reported that TCR beta sequences accurately predicted the HLA-A and HLA-B alleles of most subjects.

Input material: PBMCs. The chain links TRBV25-1 to TRBJ1-4; D is unclear. This sequence originates from a female donor in good health and CMV-seropositive. The CDR3 here is CASSESGNNEKLFF. In nucleotides, the CDR3 is TGTGCCAGCAGTGAATCCGGGAACAATGAAAAACTGTTTTTT.